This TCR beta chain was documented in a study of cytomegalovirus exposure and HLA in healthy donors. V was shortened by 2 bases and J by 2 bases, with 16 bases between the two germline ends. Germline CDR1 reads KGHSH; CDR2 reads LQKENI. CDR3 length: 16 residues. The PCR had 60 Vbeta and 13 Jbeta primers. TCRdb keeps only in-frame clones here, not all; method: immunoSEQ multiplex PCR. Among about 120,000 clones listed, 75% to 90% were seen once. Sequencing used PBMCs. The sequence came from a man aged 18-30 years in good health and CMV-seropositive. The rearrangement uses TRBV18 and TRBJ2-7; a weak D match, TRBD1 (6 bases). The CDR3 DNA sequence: TGTGCCAGCTCACCAGGGACACCAAAGGACCCCTACGAGCAGTACTTC. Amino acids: CASSPGTPKDPYEQYF.